Listed below are T cell receptor beta chains from one sample, sequenced in a study of T cell responses to AZD1222 COVID-19 vaccine. Produced via immunoSEQ multiplex PCR; TCRdb's table is partial and in-frame only. The table lists around 220,000 clones, around 94% of them singletons. The specimen was peripheral blood, collected 28 days after the second dose of the MenACWY control vaccine. All receptors derive from an adult who received the MenACWY meningococcal vaccine as a control. The CDR3 runs from the conserved cysteine through the conserved F or W. The D gene is left open where the match is weak. Some rows have no size entry. The others give once, few or many, or a class for an expanded clone.

size: -
J: TRBJ2-2
D: TRBD1
V: TRBV6-2/TRBV6-3
CDR3: CASSQTYDRAGTGELFF
DNA: TGTGCCAGCAGTCAAACCTATGACAGGGCGGGCACCGGGGAGCTGTTTTTT

size: -
J: TRBJ1-2
D: -
V: TRBV11-2
CDR3: CASSFSQEAYGYTF
DNA: TGTGCCAGCAGCTTCTCACAGGAAGCCTATGGCTACACCTTC

size: few
J: TRBJ1-1
D: -
V: TRBV19
CDR3: CASSPGGRVEAFF
DNA: TGTGCCAGTAGTCCCGGGGGGAGAGTTGAAGCTTTCTTT

size: -
J: TRBJ1-5
D: TRBD1
V: TRBV3-1/TRBV3-2
CDR3: CASSQATGGGNQPQHF
DNA: TGTGCCAGCAGCCAAGCCACAGGGGGCGGCAATCAGCCCCAGCATTTT

size: -
J: TRBJ1-2
D: -
V: TRBV6-2/TRBV6-3
CDR3: CASSYSGYGYTF
DNA: TGTGCCAGCAGTTACTCTGGTTATGGCTACACCTTC

size: few
J: TRBJ2-3
D: TRBD2
V: TRBV6-5
CDR3: CASRAVAGHTDTQYF
DNA: TGTGCCAGCCGGGCGGTAGCGGGGCACACAGATACGCAGTATTTT

size: once
J: TRBJ2-7
D: TRBD1
V: TRBV4-1
CDR3: CASSQDPGTGGTYEQYF
DNA: TGCGCCAGCAGCCAAGATCCCGGGACAGGGGGTACCTACGAGCAGTACTTC

size: -
J: TRBJ2-7
D: -
V: TRBV27
CDR3: CASSLEASRYEQYF
DNA: TGTGCCAGCAGTTTAGAGGCCTCCCGCTACGAGCAGTACTTC

size: -
J: TRBJ1-2
D: -
V: TRBV11-1
CDR3: CASSSTVNYGYTF
DNA: TGTGCCAGCAGCTCGACGGTTAACTATGGCTACACCTTC

size: -
J: TRBJ2-7
D: -
V: TRBV27
CDR3: CASSLRGKREQYF
DNA: TGTGCCAGCAGTTTACGAGGGAAGCGCGAGCAGTACTTC

size: once
J: TRBJ2-7
D: -
V: TRBV9
CDR3: CASSPDRRTYEQYF
DNA: TGTGCCAGCAGCCCAGACAGGCGGACCTACGAGCAGTACTTC

size: -
J: TRBJ2-1
D: -
V: TRBV7-6
CDR3: CASSKDEQFF
DNA: TGTGCCAGCAGTAAGGATGAGCAGTTCTTC

size: -
J: TRBJ1-2
D: -
V: TRBV2
CDR3: CASKETEGLGYTF
DNA: TGTGCCAGCAAGGAAACAGAAGGGCTTGGCTACACCTTC

size: -
J: TRBJ1-6
D: -
V: TRBV6-5
CDR3: CASSSSGLNSPLHF
DNA: TGTGCCAGCAGTTCTTCAGGGCTTAATTCACCCCTCCACTTT

size: -
J: TRBJ2-1
D: TRBD2
V: TRBV19
CDR3: CASSNHPGASGYNEQFF
DNA: TGTGCCAGTAGTAACCACCCCGGGGCTAGCGGGTACAATGAGCAGTTCTTC

size: -
J: TRBJ1-2
D: TRBD1
V: TRBV5-6
CDR3: CASSWGTGDGYTF
DNA: TGTGCCAGCAGCTGGGGGACAGGGGACGGCTACACCTTC